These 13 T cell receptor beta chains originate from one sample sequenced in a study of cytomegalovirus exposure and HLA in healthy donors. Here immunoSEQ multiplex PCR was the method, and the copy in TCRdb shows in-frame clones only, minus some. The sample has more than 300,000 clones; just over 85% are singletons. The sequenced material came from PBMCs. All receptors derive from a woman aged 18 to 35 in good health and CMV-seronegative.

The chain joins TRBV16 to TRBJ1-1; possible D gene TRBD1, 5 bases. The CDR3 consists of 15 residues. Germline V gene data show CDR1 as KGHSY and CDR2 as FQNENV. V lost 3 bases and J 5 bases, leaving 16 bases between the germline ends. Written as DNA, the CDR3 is TGTGCCAGCAGCCACGCCAGGGTTCCTGGGACTGAAGCTTTCTTT. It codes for CASSHARVPGTEAFF. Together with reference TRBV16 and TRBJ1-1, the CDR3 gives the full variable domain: GEEVAQTPKHLVRGEGQKAKLYCAPIKGHSYVFWYQQVLKNEFKFLISFQNENVFDETGMPKERFSAKCLPNSPCSLEIQATKLEDSAVYFCASSHARVPGTEAFFGQGTRLTVV.

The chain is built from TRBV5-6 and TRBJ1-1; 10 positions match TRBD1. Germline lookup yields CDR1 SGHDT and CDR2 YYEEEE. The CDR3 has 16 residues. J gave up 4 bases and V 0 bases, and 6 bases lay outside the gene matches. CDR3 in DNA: TGTGCCAGCAGCTTGGGGGACAGGGGTGAGGGCACTGAAGCTTTCTTT. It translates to CASSLGDRGEGTEAFF.

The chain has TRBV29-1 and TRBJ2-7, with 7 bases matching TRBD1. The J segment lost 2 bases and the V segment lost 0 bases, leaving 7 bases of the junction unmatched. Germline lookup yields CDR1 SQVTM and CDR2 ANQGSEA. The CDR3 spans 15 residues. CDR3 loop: CSVEDGAGGTYEQYF. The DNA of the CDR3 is TGCAGCGTTGAAGATGGGGCAGGGGGAACCTACGAGCAGTACTTC.

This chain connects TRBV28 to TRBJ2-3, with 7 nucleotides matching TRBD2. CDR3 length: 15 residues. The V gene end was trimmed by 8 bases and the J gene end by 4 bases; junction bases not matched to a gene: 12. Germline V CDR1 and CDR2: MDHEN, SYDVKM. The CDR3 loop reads CASLEWGGRADTQYF. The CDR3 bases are TGTGCCAGCCTTGAGTGGGGGGGAAGGGCAGATACGCAGTATTTT.

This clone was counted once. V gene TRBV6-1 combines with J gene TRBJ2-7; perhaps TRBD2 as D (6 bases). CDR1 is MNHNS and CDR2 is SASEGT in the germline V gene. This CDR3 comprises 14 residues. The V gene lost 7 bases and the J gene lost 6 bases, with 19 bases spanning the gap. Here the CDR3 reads CASINILGGGEQYF. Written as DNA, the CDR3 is TGTGCCAGCATTAACATATTGGGGGGAGGCGAGCAGTACTTC.

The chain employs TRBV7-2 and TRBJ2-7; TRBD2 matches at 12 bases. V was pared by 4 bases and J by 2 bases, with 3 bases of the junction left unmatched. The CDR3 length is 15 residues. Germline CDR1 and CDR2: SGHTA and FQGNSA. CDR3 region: CASSWTSGAPYEQYF. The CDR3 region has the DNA TGTGCCAGCAGCTGGACTAGCGGGGCTCCCTACGAGCAGTACTTC.

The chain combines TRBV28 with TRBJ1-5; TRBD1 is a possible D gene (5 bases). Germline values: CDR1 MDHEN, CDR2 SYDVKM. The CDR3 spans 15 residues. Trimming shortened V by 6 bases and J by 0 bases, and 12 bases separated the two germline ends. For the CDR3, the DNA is TGTGCCAGCAGCACTCAGGGATTTAGCAATCAGCCCCAGCATTTT. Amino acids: CASSTQGFSNQPQHF.

The CDR3 DNA is TGCGCCAGCAGCCTGGACAGCCCCAGGGAGACCCAGTACTTC. It is translated as CASSLDSPRETQYF. V is TRBV5-1 and J is TRBJ2-5; TRBD1 might be the D (6 bases). Germline-derived CDR1 and CDR2 are SGHRS and YFSETQ. CDR3 length: 14 amino acids. The V gene lost 4 bases and the J gene lost 5 bases, with 15 bases spanning the gap.

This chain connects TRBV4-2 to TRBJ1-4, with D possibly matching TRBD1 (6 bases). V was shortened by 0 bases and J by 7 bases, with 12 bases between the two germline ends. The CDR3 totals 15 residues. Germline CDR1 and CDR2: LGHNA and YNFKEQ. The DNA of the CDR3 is TGTGCCAGCAGCCAAGATAGGACAGTTGGTGAAAAACTGTTTTTT. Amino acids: CASSQDRTVGEKLFF.

CDR3 DNA sequence: TGTGCCAGCAGGCTGACAGGGGGCAATCAGCCCCAGCATTTT. It is translated as CASRLTGGNQPQHF. The chain uses TRBV28 and TRBJ1-5, with TRBD1 identical over 8 bases. The V and J ends lost 6 bases and 2 bases, in that order; junction bases with no gene match: 3. The germline V gene has CDR1 MDHEN and CDR2 SYDVKM. This CDR3 region has 14 residues.

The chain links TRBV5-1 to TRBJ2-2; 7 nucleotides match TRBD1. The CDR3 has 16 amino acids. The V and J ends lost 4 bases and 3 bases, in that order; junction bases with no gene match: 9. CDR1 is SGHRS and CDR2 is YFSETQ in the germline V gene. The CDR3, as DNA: TGCGCCAGCAGCCGAATGCAGGGGGATGACACCGGGGAGCTGTTTTTT. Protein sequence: CASSRMQGDDTGELFF.

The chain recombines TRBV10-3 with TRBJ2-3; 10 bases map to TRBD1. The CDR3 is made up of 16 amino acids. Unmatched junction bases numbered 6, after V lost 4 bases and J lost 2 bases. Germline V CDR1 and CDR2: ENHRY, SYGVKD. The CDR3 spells CAISGFGTGDTDTQYF. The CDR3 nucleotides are TGTGCCATCAGTGGATTTGGGACAGGGGACACAGATACGCAGTATTTT.

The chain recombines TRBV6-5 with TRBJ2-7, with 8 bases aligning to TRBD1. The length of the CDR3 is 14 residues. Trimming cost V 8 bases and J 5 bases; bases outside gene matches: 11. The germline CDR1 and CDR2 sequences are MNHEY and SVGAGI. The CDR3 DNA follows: TGTGCCAGCTCTCCGGACAGGGAGGTCCACGAGCAGTACTTC. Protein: CASSPDREVHEQYF.